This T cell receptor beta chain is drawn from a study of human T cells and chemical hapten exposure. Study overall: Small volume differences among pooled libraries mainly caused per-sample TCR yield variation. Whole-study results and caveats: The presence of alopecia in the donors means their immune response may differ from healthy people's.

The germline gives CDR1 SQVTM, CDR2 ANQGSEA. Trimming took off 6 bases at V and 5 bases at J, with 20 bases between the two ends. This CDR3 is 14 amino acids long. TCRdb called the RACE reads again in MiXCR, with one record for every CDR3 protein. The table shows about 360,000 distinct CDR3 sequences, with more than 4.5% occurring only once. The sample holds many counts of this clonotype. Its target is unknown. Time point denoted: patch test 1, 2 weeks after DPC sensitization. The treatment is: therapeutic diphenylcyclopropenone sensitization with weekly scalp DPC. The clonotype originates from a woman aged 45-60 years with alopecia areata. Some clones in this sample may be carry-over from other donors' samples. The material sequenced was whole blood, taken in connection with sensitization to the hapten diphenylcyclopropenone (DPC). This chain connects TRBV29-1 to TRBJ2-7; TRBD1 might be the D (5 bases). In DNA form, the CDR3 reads TGCAGCGTACCCCAGGCAGGGTCACTGGACGAGCAGTACTTC. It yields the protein CSVPQAGSLDEQYF.